Shown below are 11 T cell receptor beta chains from a single sample sequenced in a study of T cell clonality in common variable immunodeficiency (dated by TCRdb to between 2014 and 2016). The method was the immunoSEQ multiplex PCR assay. TCRdb stores this immuneACCESS table with in-frame sequences only. Part of the clones is absent; in the studies checked, under half of the shortfall reflects unresolved V genes, and no reason is known for the rest. For this sample the table reports 55,000 to 65,000 clones, with no clone seen just once. In total, the top ten clones hold approximately 1.7% of the sample. The sample consisted of peripheral blood mononuclear cells. Receptors were obtained from a person aged 18 to 75 in good health.

This clone was observed many times. The read falls 3 residues short of the CDR3 end, and the missing part is taken from the germline J gene. The chain employs TRBV5-1 and TRBJ1-2; D uncertain. The CDR3 is 14 amino acids. V was trimmed by 7 bases and J by 1 base, leaving 14 bases between them. CDR1 is SGHRS and CDR2 is YFSETQ in the germline V gene. The CDR3 protein is CASARTDRNYGYTF. CDR3 bases read: TGCGCCAGCGCCCGGACTGACCGTAACTATGGC.

This clone was seen repeatedly, ten times or more. Coverage ceases 3 residues before the CDR3 finishes, and the germline J gene fills in the end. The rearrangement joins TRBV28 to TRBJ2-5; the D gene is possibly TRBD2 (6 bases). Germline V gene data show CDR1 as MDHEN and CDR2 as SYDVKM. The length of the CDR3 is 17 residues. With 5 bases removed from V and 4 bases from J, the gap between germline ends came to 23 bases. This CDR3 reads CASSLPWAGGLRETQYF. The CDR3 bases that were read are TGTGCCAGCAGTCTCCCCTGGGCTGGAGGGCTTAGAGAGACC.

This clone has a handful of counts. The read terminates 3 residues before the CDR3 end, so the remaining end is supplied by the germline J gene. This chain joins TRBV7-9 and TRBJ1-6; 10 bases match TRBD1. The germline gives CDR1 SEHNR, CDR2 FQNEAQ (reference sequence). The CDR3 loop spans 13 amino acids. V shed 5 bases, J shed 11 bases, and the junction held 3 bases outside the gene matches. CDR3 protein: CASSPGQGTPLHF. The sequenced part of the CDR3 DNA is TGTGCCAGCAGCCCGGGACAGGGGACACCC.

This clone has a count of ten or more. The read terminates 3 residues before the CDR3 end, so the remaining end is supplied by the germline J gene. This chain links TRBV18 with TRBJ2-1; 12 positions match TRBD1. This CDR3 spans 15 amino acids. With V trimmed by 0 bases and J by 8 bases, 2 bases remained unmatched. CDR1 and CDR2 from the germline V gene are KGHSH and LQKENI. The CDR3 DNA, read in part, is TGTGCCAGCTCACCACCGGGACAGGGGGCGTATGAG. This codes for CASSPPGQGAYE. The full-length CDR3 reads as CASSPPGQGAYEQFF.

This clone occurred many times. The covered CDR3 bases are TGCAGTGCTAGAGATGAGGGTTTGAACACTGAA. It translates to CSARDEGLNTE. The CDR3, in full, reads CSARDEGLNTEAFF. V gene TRBV20-1 combines with J gene TRBJ1-1; no clear D gene. The CDR3 end is not reached by the read, which stops 3 residues before it; the germline J gene fills it in. Between the trimmed V and J ends, which lost 0 bases and 0 bases, there was a span of 8 bases. CDR3 size: 14 residues. Germline CDR1 and CDR2: DFQATT and SNEGSKA (reference sequence).

This clone occurred many times. The read ends 3 residues before the CDR3 terminus; that terminus is restored from the germline J gene. This sequence joins TRBV13 and TRBJ1-1; tentative D call: TRBD1 (5 bases). V lost 1 base to trimming and J lost 4 bases, with 7 bases between them. The V gene's germline CDR1 is PRHDT and CDR2 FYEKMQ (reference sequence). CDR3 length: 13 amino acids. This CDR3 reads CASSLARATEAFF. The sequenced part of the CDR3 DNA is TGTGCCAGCAGCTTAGCCAGGGCCACTGAA.

This clone was counted ten times or more. The read gets to within 3 residues of the CDR3 end, and the germline J gene fills in the rest. The V call is TRBV4-2, the J call TRBJ2-2, with D possibly being TRBD2 (5 bases). Germline loops: CDR1 LGHNA, CDR2 YNFKEQ. CDR3 length: 15 amino acids. V shed 0 bases and J shed 6 bases, with 11 bases lying between them. The CDR3 loop reads CASSQDSGWAGELFF. The sequenced part of the CDR3 DNA is TGTGCCAGCAGCCAAGACTCGGGGTGGGCCGGGGAG.

This clone was counted many times. The read ends 3 residues shy of where the CDR3 ends; the end is completed using the germline J gene. The chain employs TRBV28 and TRBJ1-5; 7 nucleotides match TRBD1. Germline values: CDR1 MDHEN, CDR2 SYDVKM. The CDR3 contains 14 residues. J lost 6 bases, V lost 5 bases, and 7 bases had no gene match. The chain's CDR3 is CASSQRQGVQPQHF. CDR3 bases read: TGTGCCAGCAGTCAAAGACAGGGTGTTCAGCCC.

The sample holds many counts of this clone. The CDR3 end falls 3 residues outside the read, so it is completed with the germline J gene. The genes are TRBV5-1 and TRBJ2-7, with D perhaps matching TRBD1 (6 bases). Trimming took off 1 base at V and 6 bases at J, with 14 bases between the two ends. Germline loops: CDR1 SGHRS, CDR2 YFSETQ. This CDR3 contains 14 residues. The CDR3 reads CASSLQFSGVEQYF. The sequenced CDR3 bases are TGCGCCAGCAGCTTGCAATTTTCAGGGGTCGAG. The full variable domain, completed using reference TRBV5-1 and TRBJ2-7, is KAGVTQTPRYLIKTRGQQVTLSCSPISGHRSVSWYQQTPGQGLQFLFEYFSETQRNKGNFPGRFSGRQFSNSRSEMNVSTLELGDSALYLCASSLQFSGVEQYFGPGTRLTVT.

In this sample, this clone turned up many times. The observed sequence ends 3 residues before the CDR3 terminus, with the missing tail filled in from the germline J gene. V usage is TRBV20-1 and J usage is TRBJ2-7; the match to TRBD2 covers 7 bases. The length of the CDR3 is 13 residues. Unmatched junction bases numbered 9, after V lost 5 bases and J lost 5 bases. Germline V gives CDR1 DFQATT, CDR2 SNEGSKA (reference sequence). CDR3 amino acids: CSAGAGLRDEQYF. The sequenced part of the CDR3 DNA is TGCAGTGCTGGAGCGGGACTACGGGACGAG.

This clone came up many times. Incomplete CDR3 DNA: TGCGCCAGCAGCTTGGGAGTAGCGGGAAGCACAGATACG. It translates to CASSLGVAGSTDT. The full CDR3 protein reads CASSLGVAGSTDTQYF. The V gene is TRBV5-1, the J gene TRBJ2-3, with TRBD2 matching 8 bases. Read coverage stops 3 residues before the CDR3 terminus; the germline J gene supplies the remainder. CDR1 SGHRS and CDR2 YFSETQ come from the germline V gene. The CDR3 is made up of 16 amino acids. The junction had 3 bases not matched to a gene; V was cut back by 0 bases and J by 0 bases.